This TCR beta chain stems from a study of blood T cell repertoires in COVID-19. Germline lookup yields CDR1 SGHRS and CDR2 YFSETQ. V dropped 0 bases and J dropped 0 bases, with 20 bases sitting between them. The CDR3 contains 19 residues. Clones were read by immunoSEQ multiplex PCR, and TCRdb kept only the in-frame ones, dropping some. The sample has 300,000 or so clones, more than 75% seen once; the top ten hold more than 0.9%. For recovered donors of Cohort 3, there were two negative PCRs, clearance, or symptom resolution. The chain carries TRBV5-1 and TRBJ2-3; no firm D call. The sequence derives from a woman aged 25-40 years who had recovered from COVID-19. Sequenced: PBMCs or T cells enriched from blood (not recorded which). Written as DNA, the CDR3 is TGCGCCAGCAGCTTGGAGTCCGCAGGTCCCGGTACTAGCACAGATACGCAGTATTTT. This gives the protein CASSLESAGPGTSTDTQYF.